This TCR beta chain comes out of a study of cytomegalovirus exposure and HLA in healthy donors. Looking at the study overall: HLA-typed donors were the source of approximately 88 million unique TCRs held in an early data release.

Amplification used 60 Vbeta primers and 13 Jbeta primers. Only in-frame clones appear in the TCRdb table, and some are missing; sequencing was by immunoSEQ multiplex PCR. Of some 65,000 clones in the sample, less than 70% are singletons; the top ten hold roughly 9.8%. The CDR3 is 13 residues long. Trimming took 2 bases from V and 4 from J, leaving 8 bases between them. From germline, CDR1 is MDHEN and CDR2 SYDVKM. Overall study results and limits: Most TCRs appeared rarely, but some public TCRs recurred in many donors. In a later analysis, several top co-occurrence clusters appeared linked to parvovirus B19, influenza, CMV and Epstein-Barr virus. In a later analysis, at a false discovery rate of 0.05, about 17,000 TCR beta sequences matched HLA alleles.

With regard to this clone: The antigen is unknown.

The TCR sequence derives from a woman aged 25 to 39 in good health and CMV-seronegative. The chain couples TRBV28 to TRBJ1-1; unclear D gene. Sequencing was done on a sample of PBMCs. As DNA, the CDR3 is TGTGCCAGCAGTTTACTCAGTGGCACTGAAGCTTTCTTT. Translated, it gives CASSLLSGTEAFF.